This T cell receptor beta chain was sequenced in a study of early T cells in non-severe SARS-CoV-2 infection. General study findings and limits: VDJdb-based annotation leaned toward anti-spike CD8 responses and missed private and CD4 specificities.

Individual cDNA molecules received unique molecular identifiers. TCRdb re-called the 5' RACE reads with MiXCR, one entry per CDR3 protein. The sample yields about 26,000 distinct CDR3 sequences, around 4.5% seen once. Germline CDR1 is MNHEY and CDR2 is SMNVEV (reference sequence). V was clipped by 3 bases and J by 8 bases; unmatched bases: 6. This CDR3 comprises 14 residues. This clonotype showed up many times. Antigen unknown. J is TRBJ2-1 and V is TRBV27, with 8 bases that match TRBD1. The source of this sequence is an adult who was a healthcare worker with PCR-confirmed SARS-CoV-2 infection or an uninfected control (not recorded which). The material sequenced was whole blood. Written as DNA, the CDR3 is TGTGCCAGCAGTTTCCGGCAGGGGGCCTATGAGCAGTTCTTC. It is translated as CASSFRQGAYEQFF.